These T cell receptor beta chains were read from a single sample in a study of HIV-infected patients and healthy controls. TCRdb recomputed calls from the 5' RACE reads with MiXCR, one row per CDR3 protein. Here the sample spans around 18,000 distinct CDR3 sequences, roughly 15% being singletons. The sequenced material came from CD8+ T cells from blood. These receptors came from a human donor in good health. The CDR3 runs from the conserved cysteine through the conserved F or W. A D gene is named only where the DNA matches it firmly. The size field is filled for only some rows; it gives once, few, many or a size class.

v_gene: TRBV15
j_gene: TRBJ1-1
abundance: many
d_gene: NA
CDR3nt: TGTGCCACCAGCAGTCGTGGTTTTAACACTGAAGCTTTCTTT
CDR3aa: CATSSRGFNTEAFF

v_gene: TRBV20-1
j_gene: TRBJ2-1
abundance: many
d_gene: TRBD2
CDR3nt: TGCAGTGCTGAGCGGGAGATTGCCTACAATGAGCAGTTCTTC
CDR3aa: CSAEREIAYNEQFF

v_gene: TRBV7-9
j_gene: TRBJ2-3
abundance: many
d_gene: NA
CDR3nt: TGTGCCAGCAGCGAGGGCAGGGGGGGAGATACGCAGTATTTT
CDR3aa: CASSEGRGGDTQYF

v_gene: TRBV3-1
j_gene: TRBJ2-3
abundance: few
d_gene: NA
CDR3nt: TGTGCCAGCAGCCAAGATCTCACCCAGAAGGGCGGTACGCAGTATTTT
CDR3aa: CASSQDLTQKGGTQYF

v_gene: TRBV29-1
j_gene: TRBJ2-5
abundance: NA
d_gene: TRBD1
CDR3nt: TGCAGCGTTGAGCCAGAGACAGGGAAAGAGACCCAGTACTTC
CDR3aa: CSVEPETGKETQYF

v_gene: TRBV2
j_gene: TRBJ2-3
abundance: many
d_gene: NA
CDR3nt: TGTGCCAGCAGTGAGGGTCTAGCGCCCAGCACAGATACGCAGTATTTT
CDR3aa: CASSEGLAPSTDTQYF

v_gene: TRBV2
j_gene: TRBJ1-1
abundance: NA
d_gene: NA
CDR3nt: TGTGCCAGCAGTGAAGTAAGGGACCCGGCAGACACTGAAGCTTTCTTT
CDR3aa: CASSEVRDPADTEAFF

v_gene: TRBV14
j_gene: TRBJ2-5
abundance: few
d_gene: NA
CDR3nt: TGTGCCAGCAGCCAATACGCGGGCTCTAAAGAGACCCAGTACTTC
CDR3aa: CASSQYAGSKETQYF

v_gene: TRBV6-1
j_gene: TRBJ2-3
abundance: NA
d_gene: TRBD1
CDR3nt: TGTGCCAGCAGTGAAGGACAGGGGGCGACAGATACGCAGTATTTT
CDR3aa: CASSEGQGATDTQYF

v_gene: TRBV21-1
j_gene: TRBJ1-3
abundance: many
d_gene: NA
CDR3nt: TGTGCCAGCAGCACGAGACAGGGGATTTACTCTGGAAACACCATATATTTT
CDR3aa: CASSTRQGIYSGNTIYF

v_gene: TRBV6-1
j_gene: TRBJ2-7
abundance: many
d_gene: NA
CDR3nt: TGTGCCAGCAGTCAGAGCCCAGAGTACGAGCAGTACTTC
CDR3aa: CASSQSPEYEQYF

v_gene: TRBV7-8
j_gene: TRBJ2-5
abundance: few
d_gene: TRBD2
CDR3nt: TGTGCCAGCAGCTCTATAACGGGACTAGGAGAGACCCAGTACTTC
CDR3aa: CASSSITGLGETQYF

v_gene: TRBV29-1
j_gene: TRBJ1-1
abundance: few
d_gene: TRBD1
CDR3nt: TGCAGCGTTCACGACGGGACAGGAGTCTTCATGAACACTGAAGCTTTCTTT
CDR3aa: CSVHDGTGVFMNTEAFF

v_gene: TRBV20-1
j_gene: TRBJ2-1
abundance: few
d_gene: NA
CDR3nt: TGCAGTGCTAGAGGCACAGGGGAGGATTTAAAAAATGAGCAGTTCTTC
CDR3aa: CSARGTGEDLKNEQFF

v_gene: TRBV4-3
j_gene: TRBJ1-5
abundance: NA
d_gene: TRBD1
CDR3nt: TGCGCCAGCAGCCGGGACAGGGGTGCCAATCAGCCCCAGCATTTT
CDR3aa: CASSRDRGANQPQHF

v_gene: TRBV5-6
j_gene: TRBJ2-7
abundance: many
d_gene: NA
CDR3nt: TGTGCCAGCAGCTCCGGACTCACCCCCTACGAGCAGTACTTC
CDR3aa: CASSSGLTPYEQYF

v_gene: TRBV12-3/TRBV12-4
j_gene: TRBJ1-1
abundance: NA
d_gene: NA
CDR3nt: TGTGCCAGCAGTTTGGGGGATGGGGGAGGCACTGAAGCTTTCTTT
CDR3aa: CASSLGDGGGTEAFF

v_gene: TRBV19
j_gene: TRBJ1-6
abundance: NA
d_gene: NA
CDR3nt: TGTGCCAGTAGCTCAACAAATAGACAGCCCGGGAGCTCCTATAATTCACCCCTCCACTTT
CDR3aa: CASSSTNRQPGSSYNSPLHF

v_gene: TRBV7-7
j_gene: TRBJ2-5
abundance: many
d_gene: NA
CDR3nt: TGTGCTAGCAGCCGAGGGTTAGCGGAAGAGACCCAGTACTTC
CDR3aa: CASSRGLAEETQYF

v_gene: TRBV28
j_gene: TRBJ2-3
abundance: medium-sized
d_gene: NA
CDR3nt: TGTGCCAGCAGTTCCGACCGTCTTTCTGCGGAAGAGACAACTAGCACAGATACGCAGTATTTT
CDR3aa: CASSSDRLSAEETTSTDTQYF

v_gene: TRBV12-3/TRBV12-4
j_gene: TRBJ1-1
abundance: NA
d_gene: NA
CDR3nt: TGTGCCAGCAGTTCCAACGAGGCGTCCTCGGGGGGCACTGAAGCTTTCTTT
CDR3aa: CASSSNEASSGGTEAFF

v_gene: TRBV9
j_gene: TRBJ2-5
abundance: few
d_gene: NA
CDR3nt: TGTGCCAGCAGCGCCCCCCTTGGAGAGACCCAGTACTTC
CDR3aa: CASSAPLGETQYF

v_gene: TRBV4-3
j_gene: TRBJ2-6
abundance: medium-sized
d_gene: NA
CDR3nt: TGCGCCAGCAGCCTAAGTCACTCTGGGGCCAACGTCCTGACTTTC
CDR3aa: CASSLSHSGANVLTF

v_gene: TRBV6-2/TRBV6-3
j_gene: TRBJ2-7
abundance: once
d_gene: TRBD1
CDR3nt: TGTGCCAGCAGTTCCGGGACAGAGCCCTACGAGCAGTACTTC
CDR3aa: CASSSGTEPYEQYF

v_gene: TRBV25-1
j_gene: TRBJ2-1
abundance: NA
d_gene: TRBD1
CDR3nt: TGTGCCAGCAGTGGACAGGGGTACAATGAGCAGTTCTTC
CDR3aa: CASSGQGYNEQFF

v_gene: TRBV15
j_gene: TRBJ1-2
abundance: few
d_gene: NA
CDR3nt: TGTGCCACCAGCCCCGACAGAAGTGAAGGTGGCTACACCTTC
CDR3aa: CATSPDRSEGGYTF

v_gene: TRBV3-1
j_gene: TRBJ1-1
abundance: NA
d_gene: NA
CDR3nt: TGTGCCAGCAGCCAAGATCTGGGGGGGGGGGCTGAAGCTTTCTTT
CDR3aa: CASSQDLGGGAEAFF

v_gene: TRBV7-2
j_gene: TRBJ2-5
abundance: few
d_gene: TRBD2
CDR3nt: TGTGCCAGCAGCCCCTGGCGGGAGGGCCCGGAGACCCAGTACTTC
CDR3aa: CASSPWREGPETQYF

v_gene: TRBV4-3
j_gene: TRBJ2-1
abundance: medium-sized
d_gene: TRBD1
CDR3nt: TGCGCCAGCAGCCAAGATCCGGGGGACAGGGATTATGAGCAGTTCTTC
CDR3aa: CASSQDPGDRDYEQFF

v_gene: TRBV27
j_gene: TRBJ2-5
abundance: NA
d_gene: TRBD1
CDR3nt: TGTGCCAGCAGCGGGACAGAGCAAGAGACCCAGTACTTC
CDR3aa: CASSGTEQETQYF

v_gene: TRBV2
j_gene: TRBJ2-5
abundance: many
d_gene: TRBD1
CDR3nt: TGTGCCAGCAGTGGAGGGACAGGTAGCGTGGGGAAGACCCAGTACTTC
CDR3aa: CASSGGTGSVGKTQYF

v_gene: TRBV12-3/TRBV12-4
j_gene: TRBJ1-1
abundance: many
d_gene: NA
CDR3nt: TGTGCCAGCAGCCCAGAAAGATTGAACACTGAAGCTTTCTTT
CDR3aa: CASSPERLNTEAFF

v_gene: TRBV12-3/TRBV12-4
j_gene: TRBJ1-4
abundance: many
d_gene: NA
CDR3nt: TGTGCCACCCAGGACACGACTAATGAAAAACTGTTTTTT
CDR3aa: CATQDTTNEKLFF

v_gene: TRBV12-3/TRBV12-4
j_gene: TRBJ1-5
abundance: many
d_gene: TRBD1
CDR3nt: TGTGCCAGCAGCGATTTAAAAAGGACAGGGAAGGATCAGCCCCAGCATTTT
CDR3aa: CASSDLKRTGKDQPQHF

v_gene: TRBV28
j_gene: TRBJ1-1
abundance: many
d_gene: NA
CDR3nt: TGTGCCAGCACCCTTTTGAGAGGGACTGAAGCTTTCTTT
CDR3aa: CASTLLRGTEAFF

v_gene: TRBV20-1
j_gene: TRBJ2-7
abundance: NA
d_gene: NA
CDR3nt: TGCAGTGCTTTCCGGGACTCCCGACCAACTTACGAGCAGTACTTC
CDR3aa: CSAFRDSRPTYEQYF

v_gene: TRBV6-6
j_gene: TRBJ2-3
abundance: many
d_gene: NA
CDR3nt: TGTGCCAGCAGCTCGTATGCAGACAGAACCACAGATACGCAGTATTTT
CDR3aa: CASSSYADRTTDTQYF

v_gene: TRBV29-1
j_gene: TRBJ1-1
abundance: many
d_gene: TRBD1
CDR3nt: TGCAGCGTTGAAGGCGGGACAGGGTGGACTGAAGCTTTCTTT
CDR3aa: CSVEGGTGWTEAFF

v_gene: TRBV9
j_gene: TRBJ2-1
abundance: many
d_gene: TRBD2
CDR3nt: TGTGCCAGCAGCCCCCGGACTAGCGGGGGAGAGTCCTACAATGAGCAGTTCTTC
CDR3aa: CASSPRTSGGESYNEQFF

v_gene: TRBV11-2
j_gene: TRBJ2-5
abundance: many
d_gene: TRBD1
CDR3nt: TGTGCCAGCAGCCGACATCCTGGGACAGGGCGTCTGCTTGGGGAGACCCAGTACTTC
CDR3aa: CASSRHPGTGRLLGETQYF

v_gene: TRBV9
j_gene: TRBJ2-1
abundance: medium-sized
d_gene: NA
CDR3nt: TGTGCCAGCAGCGTAGACGGGAGCGGACGAGAGCAGTTCTTC
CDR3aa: CASSVDGSGREQFF

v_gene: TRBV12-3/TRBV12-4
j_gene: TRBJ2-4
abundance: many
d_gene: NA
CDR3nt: TGTGCCAGCAGTGAGATGGGTAGGCCGTTTAACATTCAGTACTTC
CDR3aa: CASSEMGRPFNIQYF

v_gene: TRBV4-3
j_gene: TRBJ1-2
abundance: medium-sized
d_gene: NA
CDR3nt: TGCGCCAGCAGCCAAGAGGTAATGGGCATTGGCCTCTATGGCTACACCTTC
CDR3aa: CASSQEVMGIGLYGYTF

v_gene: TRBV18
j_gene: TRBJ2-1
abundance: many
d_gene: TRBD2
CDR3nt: TGTGCCAGCTCACTGCGGGAGTACCATGAGCAGTTCTTC
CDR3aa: CASSLREYHEQFF

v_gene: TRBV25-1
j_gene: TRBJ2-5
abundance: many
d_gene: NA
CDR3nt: TGTGCCAGCAGTGAATACCCAGAGACCCAGTACTTC
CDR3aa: CASSEYPETQYF

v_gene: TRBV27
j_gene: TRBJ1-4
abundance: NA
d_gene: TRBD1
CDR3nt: TGTGCCAGCAGTTTATTGCGACAGGGAGGTGAAAAACTGTTTTTT
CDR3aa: CASSLLRQGGEKLFF

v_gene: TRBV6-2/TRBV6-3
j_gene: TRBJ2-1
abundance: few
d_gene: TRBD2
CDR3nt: TGTGCCAGCTCTCTAGCGGGGGATCAGGTCAATGAGCAGTTCTTC
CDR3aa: CASSLAGDQVNEQFF

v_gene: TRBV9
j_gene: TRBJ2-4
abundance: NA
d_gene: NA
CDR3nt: TGTGCCAGCAGCGTAGGGGCCAAAAACATTCAGTACTTC
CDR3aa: CASSVGAKNIQYF

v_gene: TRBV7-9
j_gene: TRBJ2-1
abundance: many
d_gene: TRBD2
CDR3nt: TGTGCCAGCAGCTCAACTTATGGGACTAGGCCTTATGAGCAGTTCTTC
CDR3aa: CASSSTYGTRPYEQFF

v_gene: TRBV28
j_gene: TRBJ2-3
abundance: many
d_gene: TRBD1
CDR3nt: TGTGCCAGCAGTTCCGGGACAGGGGCCACAGATACGCAGTATTTT
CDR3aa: CASSSGTGATDTQYF

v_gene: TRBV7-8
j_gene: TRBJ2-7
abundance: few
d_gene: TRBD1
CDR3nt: TGTGCCAGCAGCTTAAATAGTCAGCGGACAGGTGCCAACGAGCAGTACTTC
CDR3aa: CASSLNSQRTGANEQYF

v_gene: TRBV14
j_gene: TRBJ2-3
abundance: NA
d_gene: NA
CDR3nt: TGTGCCAGCAGCCAAGAGGGAGGTAGCCGGGCCCCAGATACGCAGTATTTT
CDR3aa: CASSQEGGSRAPDTQYF

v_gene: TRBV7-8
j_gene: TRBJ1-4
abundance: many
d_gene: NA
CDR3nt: TGTGCCAGCAGCTTAAGTGGGGCTCAGGGACTGTTTTTT
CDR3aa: CASSLSGAQGLFF

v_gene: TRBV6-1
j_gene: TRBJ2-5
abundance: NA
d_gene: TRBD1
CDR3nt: TGTGCCAGTCCCAGGGGGCCGAGAGAGACCCAGTACTTC
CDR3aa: CASPRGPRETQYF

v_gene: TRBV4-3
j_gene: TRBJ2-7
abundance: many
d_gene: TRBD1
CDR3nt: TGCGCCAGCAGCCAAGAGTTCCACAGGGGTTCCGACGAGCAGTACTTC
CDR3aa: CASSQEFHRGSDEQYF

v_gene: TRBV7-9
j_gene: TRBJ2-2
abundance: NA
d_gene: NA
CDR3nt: TGTGCCAGCAGCACCAACTTCAGGGAAGGACGGCTGACACCCGGGGAGCTGTTTTTT
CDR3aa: CASSTNFREGRLTPGELFF

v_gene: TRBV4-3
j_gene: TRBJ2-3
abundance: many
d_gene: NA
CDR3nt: TGCGCCAGCAGCCAAGATGCCCCGTCCAAGCCGCAGTATTTT
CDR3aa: CASSQDAPSKPQYF

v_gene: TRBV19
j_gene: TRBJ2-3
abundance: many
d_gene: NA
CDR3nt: TGTGCCAGTAGTATCGTTGCGGAGCCCACTCGTCCGCAGTATTTT
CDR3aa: CASSIVAEPTRPQYF

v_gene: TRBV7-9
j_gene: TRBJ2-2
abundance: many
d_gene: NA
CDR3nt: TGTGCCCCAGGGAACACCGGGGAGCTGTTTTTT
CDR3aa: CAPGNTGELFF